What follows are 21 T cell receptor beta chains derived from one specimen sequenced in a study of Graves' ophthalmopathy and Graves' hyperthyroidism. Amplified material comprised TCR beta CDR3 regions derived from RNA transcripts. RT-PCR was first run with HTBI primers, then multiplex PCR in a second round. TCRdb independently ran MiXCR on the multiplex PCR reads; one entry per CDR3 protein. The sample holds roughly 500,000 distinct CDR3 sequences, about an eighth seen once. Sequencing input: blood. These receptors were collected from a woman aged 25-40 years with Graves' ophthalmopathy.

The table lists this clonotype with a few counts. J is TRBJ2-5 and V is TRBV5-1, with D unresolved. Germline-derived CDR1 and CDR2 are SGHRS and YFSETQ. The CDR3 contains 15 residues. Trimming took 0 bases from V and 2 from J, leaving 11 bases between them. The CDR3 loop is CASSLEVPGQETQYF. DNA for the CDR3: TGCGCCAGCAGCTTGGAGGTCCCGGGTCAAGAGACCCAGTACTTC.

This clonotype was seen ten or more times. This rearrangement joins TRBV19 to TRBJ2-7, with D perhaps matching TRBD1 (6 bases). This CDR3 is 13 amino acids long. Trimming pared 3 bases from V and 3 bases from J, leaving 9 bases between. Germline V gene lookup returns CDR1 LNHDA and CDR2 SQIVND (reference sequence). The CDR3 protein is CASSMTGDYEQYF. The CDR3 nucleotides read TGTGCCAGTAGTATGACAGGTGACTACGAGCAGTACTTC.

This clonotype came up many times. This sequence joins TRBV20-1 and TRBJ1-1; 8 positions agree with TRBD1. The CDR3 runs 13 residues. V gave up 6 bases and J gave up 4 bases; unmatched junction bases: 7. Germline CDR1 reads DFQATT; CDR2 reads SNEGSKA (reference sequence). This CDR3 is CSATDRGITEAFF. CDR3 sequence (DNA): TGCAGTGCAACTGACAGGGGTATCACTGAAGCTTTCTTT.

Here the CDR3 DNA reads TGTGCCAGCAGCTTGACCCACACTGAAGCTTTCTTT. This gives the protein CASSLTHTEAFF. This chain connects TRBV5-6 to TRBJ1-1; D gene uncertain. There are 12 residues in the CDR3. The V end was cut by 1 base, the J end by 3 bases, with 4 bases between. Per the germline V gene, CDR1 is SGHDT and CDR2 is YYEEEE.

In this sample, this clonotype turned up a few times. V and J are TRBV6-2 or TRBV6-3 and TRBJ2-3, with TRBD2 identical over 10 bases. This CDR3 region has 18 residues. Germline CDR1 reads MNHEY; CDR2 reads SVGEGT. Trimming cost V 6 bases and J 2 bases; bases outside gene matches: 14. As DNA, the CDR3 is TGTGCCAGCAGCTACGGGGGGCCGACTAGCGGGTTCACAGATACGCAGTATTTT. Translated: CASSYGGPTSGFTDTQYF.

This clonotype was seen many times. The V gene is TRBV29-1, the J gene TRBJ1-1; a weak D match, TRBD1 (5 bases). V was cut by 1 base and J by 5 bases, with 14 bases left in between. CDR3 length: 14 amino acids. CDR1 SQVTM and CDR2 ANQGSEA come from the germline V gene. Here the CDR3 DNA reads TGCAGCGTTGAAGCGGAGGCAGGGTGGACTGAAGCTTTCTTT. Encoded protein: CSVEAEAGWTEAFF.

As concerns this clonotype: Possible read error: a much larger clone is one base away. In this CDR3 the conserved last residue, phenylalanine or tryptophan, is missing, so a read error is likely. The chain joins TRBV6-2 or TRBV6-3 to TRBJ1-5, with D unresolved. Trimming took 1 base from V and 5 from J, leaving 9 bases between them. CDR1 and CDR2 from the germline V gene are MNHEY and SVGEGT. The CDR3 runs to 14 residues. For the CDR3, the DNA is TGTGCCAGCAGTTACTATATTTACGATCAGCCCCAGCATTAT. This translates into CASSYYIYDQPQHY.

The CDR3 DNA sequence: TGTGCCAGCAGCTTGGGGCTGGGCGGTTACAATGAGCAGTTCTTC. Its protein product is CASSLGLGGYNEQFF. The chain carries TRBV5-4 and TRBJ2-1; D unresolved. V gave up 0 bases and J gave up 4 bases, with 11 bases separating them. CDR3 length: 15 amino acids. The germline CDR1 and CDR2 sequences are SGHNT and YYREEE (reference sequence).

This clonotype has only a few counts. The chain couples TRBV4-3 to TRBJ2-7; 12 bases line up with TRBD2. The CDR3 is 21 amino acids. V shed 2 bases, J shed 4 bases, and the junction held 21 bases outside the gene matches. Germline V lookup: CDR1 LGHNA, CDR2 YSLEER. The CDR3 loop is CASSQPTSRLAGGPGAYEQYF. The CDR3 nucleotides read TGCGCCAGCAGCCAACCAACCTCCAGGCTAGCGGGGGGGCCGGGGGCGTACGAGCAGTACTTC.

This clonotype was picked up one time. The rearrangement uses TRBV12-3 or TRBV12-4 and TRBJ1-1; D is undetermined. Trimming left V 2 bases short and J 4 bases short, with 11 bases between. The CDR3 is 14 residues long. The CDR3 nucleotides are TGTGCCAGCAGTTTAAGGGATGGTACCACTGAAGCTTTCTTT. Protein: CASSLRDGTTEAFF.

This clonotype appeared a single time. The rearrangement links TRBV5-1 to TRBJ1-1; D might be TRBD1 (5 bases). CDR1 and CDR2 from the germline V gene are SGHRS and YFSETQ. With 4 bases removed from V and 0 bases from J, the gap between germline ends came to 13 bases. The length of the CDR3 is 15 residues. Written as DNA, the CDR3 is TGCGCCAGCAGCGCCTGGGACCGATTGAACACTGAAGCTTTCTTT. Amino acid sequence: CASSAWDRLNTEAFF.

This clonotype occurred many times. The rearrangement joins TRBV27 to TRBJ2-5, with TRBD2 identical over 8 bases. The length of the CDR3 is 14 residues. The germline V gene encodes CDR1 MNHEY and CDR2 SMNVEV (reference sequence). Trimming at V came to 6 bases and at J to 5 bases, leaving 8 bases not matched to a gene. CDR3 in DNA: TGTGCCAGCAGCGGGGGGGCGGGTGGTGAGACCCAGTACTTC. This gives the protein CASSGGAGGETQYF.

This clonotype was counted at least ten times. As DNA, the CDR3 is TGTGCCAGCACTAGCGGGGACACCGGGGAGCTGTTTTTT. Translating it yields CASTSGDTGELFF. J is TRBJ2-2 and V is TRBV6-1; 9 nucleotides match TRBD2. Germline CDR1 reads MNHNS; CDR2 reads SASEGT. The V and J ends lost 7 bases and 3 bases, in that order; junction bases with no gene match: 0. This CDR3 region has 13 residues.

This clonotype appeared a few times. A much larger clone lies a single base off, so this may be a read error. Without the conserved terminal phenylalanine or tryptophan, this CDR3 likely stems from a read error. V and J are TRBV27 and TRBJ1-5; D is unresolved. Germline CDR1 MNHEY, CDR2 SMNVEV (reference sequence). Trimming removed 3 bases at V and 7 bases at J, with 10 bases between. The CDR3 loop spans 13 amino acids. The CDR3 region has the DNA TGTGCCAGCAGTTTCGGGGTACGGCAGCCCCAGCATTTG. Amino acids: CASSFGVRQPQHL.

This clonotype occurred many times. CDR3 protein: CASSQGTAASYEQYF. CDR3 nucleotides: TGCGCCAGCAGCCAGGGGACAGCTGCCTCCTACGAGCAGTACTTC. V gene TRBV4-1 combines with J gene TRBJ2-7, with 7 positions matching TRBD1. Germline CDR1 MGHRA, CDR2 YSYEKL. V shed 3 bases and J 0 bases; nucleotides not matched to a gene: 5. The CDR3 has 15 amino acids.

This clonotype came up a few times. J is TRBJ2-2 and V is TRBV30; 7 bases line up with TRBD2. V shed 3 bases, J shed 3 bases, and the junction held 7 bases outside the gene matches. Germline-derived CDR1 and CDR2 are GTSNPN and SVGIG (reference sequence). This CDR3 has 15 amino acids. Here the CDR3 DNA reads TGTGCCTGGAGAGCGGGACGGAGGTACACCGGGGAGCTGTTTTTT. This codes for CAWRAGRRYTGELFF.

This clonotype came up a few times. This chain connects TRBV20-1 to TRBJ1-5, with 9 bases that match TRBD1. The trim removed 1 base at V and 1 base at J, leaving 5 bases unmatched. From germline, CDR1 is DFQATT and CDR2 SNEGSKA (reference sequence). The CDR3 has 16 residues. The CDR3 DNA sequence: TGCAGTGCTAGAGGGCCCGGGACAGGGAGCAATCAGCCCCAGCATTTT. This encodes CSARGPGTGSNQPQHF.

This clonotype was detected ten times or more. CDR3: CASSFGQGYTQETQYF. CDR3 nucleotides: TGTGCCAGCAGCTTTGGACAGGGATATACCCAAGAGACCCAGTACTTC. The V and J genes are TRBV11-2 and TRBJ2-5, with 8 bases that match TRBD1. CDR1 is SGHAT, CDR2 FQNNGV, per germline. The trim removed 3 bases at V and 1 base at J, leaving 7 bases unmatched. This CDR3 has 16 amino acids.

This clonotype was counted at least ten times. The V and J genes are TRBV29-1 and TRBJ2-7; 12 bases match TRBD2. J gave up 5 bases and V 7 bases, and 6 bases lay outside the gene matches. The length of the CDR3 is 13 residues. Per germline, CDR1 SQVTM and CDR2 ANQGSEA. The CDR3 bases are TGCAGCGCCCTCCGGACTAGCGGGAACGAGCAGTACTTC. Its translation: CSALRTSGNEQYF.

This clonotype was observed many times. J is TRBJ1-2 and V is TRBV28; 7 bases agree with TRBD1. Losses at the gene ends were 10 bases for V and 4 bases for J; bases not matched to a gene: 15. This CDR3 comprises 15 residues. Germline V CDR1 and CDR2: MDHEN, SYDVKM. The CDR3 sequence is CATRDSNPVFYGYTF. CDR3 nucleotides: TGTGCCACCCGGGACAGCAATCCTGTTTTCTATGGCTACACCTTC.

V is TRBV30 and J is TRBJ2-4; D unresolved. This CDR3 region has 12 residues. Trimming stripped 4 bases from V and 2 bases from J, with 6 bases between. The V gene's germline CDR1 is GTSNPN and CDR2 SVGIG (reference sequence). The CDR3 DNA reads TGTGCCTGGAATGTATCCAAAAACATTCAGTACTTC. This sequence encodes CAWNVSKNIQYF.